These 2 T cell receptor beta chains were all obtained from the same sample, sequenced in a study of blood T cells in healthy people across ages. It was with a sample-barcoded 5' primer and a J-beta primer mix that a second PCR of about 6 to 12 cycles was run. TCRdb fed the 5' RACE reads into MiXCR, producing one record per CDR3 protein. The sample contains approximately 810,000 distinct CDR3 sequences, about 28% of which appear only once. The material sequenced was blood. These receptors all come from an elderly woman in good health.

This clonotype showed up just a few times. V usage is TRBV5-5 and J usage is TRBJ1-1; unclear D gene. The CDR3 runs to 15 residues. Germline V lookup: CDR1 SGHKS, CDR2 YYEKEE (reference sequence). Trimming stripped 6 bases from V and 6 bases from J, with 21 bases between. The CDR3 sequence is CASTPEGLPLSEAFF. The DNA for the CDR3 is TGTGCCAGCACCCCCGAAGGCCTTCCTCTCTCTGAAGCTTTCTTT.

Many counts were recorded for this clonotype. This sequence joins TRBV5-1 and TRBJ2-1, with 8 bases aligning to TRBD2. Looked up from germline, CDR1 is SGHRS and CDR2 is YFSETQ. Losses at the gene ends were 4 bases for V and 8 bases for J; bases not matched to a gene: 17. CDR3 size: 17 residues. CDR3 sequence reads: CASSGKTGVGLVHEQFF. For the CDR3, the DNA is TGCGCCAGCAGCGGAAAGACTGGGGTGGGACTAGTTCATGAGCAGTTCTTC.